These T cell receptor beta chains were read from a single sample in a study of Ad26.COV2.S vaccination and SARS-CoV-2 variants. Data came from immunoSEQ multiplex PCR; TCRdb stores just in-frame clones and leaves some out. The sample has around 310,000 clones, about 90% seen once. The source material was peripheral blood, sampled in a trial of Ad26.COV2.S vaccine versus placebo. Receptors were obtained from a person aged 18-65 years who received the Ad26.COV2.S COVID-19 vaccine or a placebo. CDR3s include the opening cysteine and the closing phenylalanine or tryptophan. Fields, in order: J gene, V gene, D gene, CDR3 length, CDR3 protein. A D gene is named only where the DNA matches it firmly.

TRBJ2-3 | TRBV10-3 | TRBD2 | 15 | CAISESSGSADTQYF
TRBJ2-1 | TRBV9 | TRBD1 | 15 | CASTGGQGRYNEQFF
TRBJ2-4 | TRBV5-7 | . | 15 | CASSLAGVSKNIQYF
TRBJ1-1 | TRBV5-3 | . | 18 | CARSLHGPREPESTEAFF
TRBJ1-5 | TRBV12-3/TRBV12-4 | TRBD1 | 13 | CASRGQGNQPQHF
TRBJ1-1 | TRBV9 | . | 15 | CASSVAQGMNTEAFF
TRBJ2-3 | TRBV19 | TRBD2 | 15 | CASSIRAGVSDTQYF
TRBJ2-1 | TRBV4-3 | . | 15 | CASSQGRSSYNEQFF
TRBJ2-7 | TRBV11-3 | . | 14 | CASSPFRGSYEQYF
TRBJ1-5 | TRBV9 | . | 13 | CASSALGNEPQHF
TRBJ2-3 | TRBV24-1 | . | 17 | CATSDPTSPSGTDTQYF
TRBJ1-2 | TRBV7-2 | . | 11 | CASNLMLGYTF
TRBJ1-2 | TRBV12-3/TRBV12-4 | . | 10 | CASLGRSYTF
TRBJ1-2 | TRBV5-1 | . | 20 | CASSSGGGTTSTAAYYGYTF
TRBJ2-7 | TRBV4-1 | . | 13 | CASSQESGGEQYF
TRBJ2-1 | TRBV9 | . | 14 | CASSPPGSYNEQFF
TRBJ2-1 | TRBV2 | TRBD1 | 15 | CASIGPGGSYNEQFF
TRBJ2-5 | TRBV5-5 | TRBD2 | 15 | CASSLVAGGQETQYF
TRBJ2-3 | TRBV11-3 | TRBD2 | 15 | CASSSREEGADTQYF
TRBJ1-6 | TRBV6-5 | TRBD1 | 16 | CASSYGQGSYNSPLHF
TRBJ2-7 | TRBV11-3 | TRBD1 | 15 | CASSLGQGSSYEQYF
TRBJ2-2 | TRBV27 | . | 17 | CASSLSGTRPYTGELFF
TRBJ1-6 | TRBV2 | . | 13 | CASRTGVGSPLHF
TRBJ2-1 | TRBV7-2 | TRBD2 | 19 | CASSLPRLTAGGNYNEQFF
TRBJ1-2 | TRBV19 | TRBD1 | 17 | CASSIPAGTGKVGGYTF
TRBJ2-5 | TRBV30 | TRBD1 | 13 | CAWNGQGEETQYF
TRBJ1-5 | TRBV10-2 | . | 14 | CASKPGPFNQPQHF
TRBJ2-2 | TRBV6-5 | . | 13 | CASSSINTGELFF
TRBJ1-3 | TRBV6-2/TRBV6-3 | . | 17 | CASSAFGQPPSGNTIYF
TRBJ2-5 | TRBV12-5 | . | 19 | CASGLVLFVRGREQETQYF
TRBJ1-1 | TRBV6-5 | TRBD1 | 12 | CASSPDRSEAFF
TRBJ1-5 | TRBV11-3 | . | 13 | CASSLEINQPQHF
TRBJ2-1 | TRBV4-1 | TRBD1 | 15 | CASSLQGATRNEQFF
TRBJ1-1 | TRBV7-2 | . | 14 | CASSADRGVTEAFF
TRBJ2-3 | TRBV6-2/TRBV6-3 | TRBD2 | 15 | CASSYDSGAGDTQYF
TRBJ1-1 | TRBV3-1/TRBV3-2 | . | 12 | CASSQTVNEAFF
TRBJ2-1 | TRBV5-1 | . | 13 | CASSYDSNNEQFF
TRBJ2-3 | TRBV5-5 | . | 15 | CASSLAWGAGDTQYF
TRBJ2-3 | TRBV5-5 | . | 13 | CASSRGATDTQYF
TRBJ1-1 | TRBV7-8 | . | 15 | CASSLGQGWNTEAFF
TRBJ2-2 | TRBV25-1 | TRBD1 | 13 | CAKTGGCPGELFF
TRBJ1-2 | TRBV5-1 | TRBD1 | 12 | CASSLGQGDYTF
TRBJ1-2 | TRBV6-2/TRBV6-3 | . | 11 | CASSYGSGYTF
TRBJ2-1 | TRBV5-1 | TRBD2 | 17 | CASSFGLAGVEDNEQFF
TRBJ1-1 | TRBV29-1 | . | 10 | CSVFVLGAFF
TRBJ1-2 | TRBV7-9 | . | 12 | CASSLAGSGYTF
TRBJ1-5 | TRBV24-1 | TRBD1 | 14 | CATSDGTAWEPQHF
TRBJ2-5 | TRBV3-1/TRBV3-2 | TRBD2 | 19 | CASSQTRLAGGVGQETQYF
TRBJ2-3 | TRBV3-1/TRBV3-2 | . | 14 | CASSLKIYTDTQYF
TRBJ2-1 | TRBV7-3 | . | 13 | CASSLMGSNEQFF
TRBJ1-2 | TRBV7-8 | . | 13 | CASSAVLGRSYTF
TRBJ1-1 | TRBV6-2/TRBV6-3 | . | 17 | CASSYSRIEGLNTEAFF
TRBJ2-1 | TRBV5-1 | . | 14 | CASSFSAANNEQFF